Listed below are T cell receptor beta chains from one sample, sequenced in a study of post-analysis software for immune sequencing data. Each CDR3 protein gets one entry after TCRdb re-called the PCR reads with MiXCR. Altogether about 430,000 distinct CDR3 sequences are present, 35% to 45% being singletons, with the ten largest covering around 8%. Material for sequencing was blood. Every receptor here comes from a girl aged 2 to 10 with multiple sclerosis. The conserved cysteine and the conserved F or W are not part of the CDR3 here. Each record gives: J gene, V gene, CDR3 protein.

J gene: TRBJ2-5; V gene: TRBV20-1; CDR3 protein: SARLASYQETQY
J gene: TRBJ1-2; V gene: TRBV5-1; CDR3 protein: ASSNRGGSYGYT
J gene: TRBJ2-7; V gene: TRBV7-9; CDR3 protein: ASSLAGVGEQY
J gene: TRBJ1-4; V gene: TRBV20-1; CDR3 protein: SASFPPTESKPKLF
J gene: TRBJ1-1; V gene: TRBV9; CDR3 protein: ASSVSGTGNTEAF
J gene: TRBJ2-4; V gene: TRBV5-1; CDR3 protein: ASSLDVGRAKNIQY
J gene: TRBJ1-5; V gene: TRBV6-1; CDR3 protein: ASSVGIGLNSNQPQH
J gene: TRBJ1-5; V gene: TRBV12-3/TRBV12-4; CDR3 protein: ARSLIPIDQPQH
J gene: TRBJ2-5; V gene: TRBV7-9; CDR3 protein: ASSKEPETQY
J gene: TRBJ2-3; V gene: TRBV15; CDR3 protein: ATSRGPGQGADTQY
J gene: TRBJ2-1; V gene: TRBV5-1; CDR3 protein: ASSLDFDEQF
J gene: TRBJ2-7; V gene: TRBV6-1; CDR3 protein: ASKHTNYEQY
J gene: TRBJ2-7; V gene: TRBV20-1; CDR3 protein: SALIAGGYYEQY
J gene: TRBJ1-1; V gene: TRBV4-1; CDR3 protein: ASGFQALGTEAF
J gene: TRBJ1-2; V gene: TRBV6-5; CDR3 protein: ASSYSRTVYGYT
J gene: TRBJ1-2; V gene: TRBV5-1; CDR3 protein: ASSVGDRGGYT
J gene: TRBJ2-1; V gene: TRBV6-1; CDR3 protein: ASAEGEEYNEQF
J gene: TRBJ2-7; V gene: TRBV5-1; CDR3 protein: ASSLENGNEQY
J gene: TRBJ2-7; V gene: TRBV20-1; CDR3 protein: SARQEGYEQY
J gene: TRBJ2-7; V gene: TRBV4-3; CDR3 protein: ASSQALTSGSREQY
J gene: -; V gene: TRBV18; CDR3 protein: ASSPHEDFEQY
J gene: TRBJ2-3; V gene: TRBV20-1; CDR3 protein: SARGLGRADTQY
J gene: TRBJ2-7; V gene: TRBV29-1; CDR3 protein: SFGQAPFSEQY
J gene: TRBJ2-5; V gene: TRBV5-1; CDR3 protein: ASSPAGRPSQETQY
J gene: TRBJ1-2; V gene: TRBV29-1; CDR3 protein: SVEGTQYGYT
J gene: TRBJ1-5; V gene: TRBV12-3/TRBV12-4; CDR3 protein: ASSIDGKTNQPQH
J gene: -; V gene: TRBV10-3; CDR3 protein: AISDGQTYEQY
J gene: TRBJ1-3; V gene: TRBV28; CDR3 protein: ASSPSWTGRRDTIY
J gene: TRBJ2-1; V gene: TRBV9; CDR3 protein: ASSGGRGSKNEQF
J gene: TRBJ1-1; V gene: TRBV20-1; CDR3 protein: SASSGLGFWNTEAF
J gene: TRBJ2-2; V gene: TRBV5-5; CDR3 protein: ASSLSSTGERF
J gene: TRBJ2-1; V gene: TRBV7-2; CDR3 protein: ACSPRTTSGGNEQF
J gene: TRBJ1-5; V gene: TRBV7-2; CDR3 protein: ASSSSRGWGNQPQH
J gene: TRBJ2-2; V gene: TRBV20-1; CDR3 protein: SARVPNVPEGAPGELF
J gene: TRBJ2-7; V gene: TRBV7-8; CDR3 protein: ASSLAGVLSSYEQY
J gene: TRBJ2-1; V gene: TRBV18; CDR3 protein: ASSLGGQGIYNEQF
J gene: TRBJ1-1; V gene: TRBV29-1; CDR3 protein: SALDQNLSRNTEAF
J gene: -; V gene: TRBV24-1; CDR3 protein: ATSDRVTVNEQY
J gene: TRBJ1-2; V gene: TRBV29-1; CDR3 protein: SVEMALPNYGYT
J gene: TRBJ2-7; V gene: TRBV2; CDR3 protein: ASTFDRYEQY
J gene: TRBJ1-2; V gene: TRBV6-6; CDR3 protein: ASKDTGIVAGYT
J gene: -; V gene: TRBV4-1; CDR3 protein: ASSQDPQGRYEQY
J gene: TRBJ2-1; V gene: TRBV20-1; CDR3 protein: SARDRGGPHNEQF
J gene: TRBJ2-7; V gene: TRBV5-1; CDR3 protein: ASSPRPSSGTGGPYEQY
J gene: TRBJ2-5; V gene: TRBV24-1; CDR3 protein: ATSDQGTQETQY
J gene: TRBJ1-2; V gene: TRBV20-1; CDR3 protein: TCGSGQGIYGYT
J gene: TRBJ2-6; V gene: TRBV20-1; CDR3 protein: SASIGTGTSGANVLT
J gene: TRBJ2-2; V gene: TRBV10-3; CDR3 protein: AIKRAHGELF
J gene: TRBJ2-5; V gene: TRBV9; CDR3 protein: ASSAVGTSGRAGSNEQY
J gene: TRBJ2-7; V gene: TRBV25-1; CDR3 protein: ASARPPLYEQY
J gene: TRBJ1-4; V gene: TRBV28; CDR3 protein: ASSLQNWAGNEKLF
J gene: TRBJ2-1; V gene: TRBV15; CDR3 protein: ATVGGESLRSYNEQF
J gene: TRBJ2-7; V gene: TRBV25-1; CDR3 protein: ASSEGGLAGFEQY
J gene: TRBJ2-4; V gene: TRBV2; CDR3 protein: ASSEAPTNSIQY
J gene: TRBJ1-2; V gene: TRBV28; CDR3 protein: ASSLLGESHGYT
J gene: TRBJ1-1; V gene: TRBV7-9; CDR3 protein: ASSNNRRINEAF
J gene: TRBJ2-1; V gene: TRBV4-1; CDR3 protein: ASHRQDLVGAGYNEQF
J gene: TRBJ2-1; V gene: TRBV6-1; CDR3 protein: ASSEGGFEQF